This T cell receptor beta chain was identified during a study of blood T cell repertoires in COVID-19 (dated by TCRdb to the early 2020s). Notes on the research overall: Samples from collaborators originated in the United States, Italy and Spain and spanned both the acute and convalescent phases of COVID-19. The prospective study material was composed of cDNA or gDNA derived from T cells, B-cell-depleted T cells, or PBMCs. The dataset comprised deeply sampled blood TCRbeta repertoires from subjects exposed to, actively infected with, or recovered from COVID-19. The repertoires were made available in a free public database intended to serve as a resource for research on the immune response to SARS-CoV-2. Samples were obtained from the ongoing ImmuneRACE study (first 160 participants) and from over 1,000 subjects provided by 6 global collaborators. Nearly every sample came with metadata listing a de-identified subject ID, COVID-19 status, age in years and sex. HLA class I and class II types, where available, came from metadata supplied by the sample provider rather than from assay-based typing.

Overall study outcomes, separate from this receptor: The amount of clinical and demographic metadata varied by source and participant and was provided uncurated.

CDR1 and CDR2 are drawn from the germline V gene: SGDLS, YYNGEE. V and J lose 5 bases and 4 bases, and a span of 18 bases separates them. The CDR3 numbers 15 residues from cysteine through phenylalanine. Just the 45-base CDR3 DNA is kept, in frame starting at base 1. TCRbeta CDR3 regions were amplified from genomic DNA using the immunoSEQ Assay, a bias-controlled multiplex PCR. The paper's processing steps were these. Within the assay, amplification of reference gene primers was used to estimate how many nucleated cells each sample contained. Sequence reads were collapsed and filtered to measure the absolute abundance of every unique TCRbeta CDR3 rearrangement. Productive Simpson clonality was computed per sample as the square root of Simpson's diversity index over productive rearrangements. TCRdb stores this immuneACCESS table with in-frame sequences only. Part of the clones is absent; in the studies checked, under half of the shortfall reflects unresolved V genes, and no reason is known for the rest. V, J and clone size are those of that table, while D and trimming were read from the DNA. The sample contains 85,000 to 130,000 clones, 71% of them found a single time. The ten largest clones add up to more than 0.8% of the sample.

On this clone: Its antigen remains undetermined. Per-nucleotide qualities are absent, and no much larger clonotype sits a single base away.

Each collaborating institution followed its own protocols to collect whole blood in K2EDTA tubes. For TCRbeta analysis, collaborator samples were shipped as frozen whole blood, as isolated PBMCs, or as DNA extracted from either sample type. The TCR was taken from a human donor with acute or convalescent COVID-19. The donor label of this sample is uncertain. Recombination linked TRBV9 to TRBJ1-2, with the D gene uncertain. Sequenced sample: peripheral blood. The DNA sequence follows: TGTGCCAGCAGTCCAGACGTCACCCGAGGCTATGGCTACACCTTC. Its translation reads: CASSPDVTRGYGYTF.